Each of the 20 T cell receptor beta chains below was sequenced from the same sample in a study of T cells after yellow fever vaccination. TCRdb re-called the 5' RACE reads with MiXCR, one entry per CDR3 protein. Of about 120,000 distinct CDR3 sequences in the sample, roughly 7.2% were seen once. Sequenced here: CD4+ T cells sorted from PBMCs, sampled more than 35 days after the first yellow fever vaccination. These TCRs come from a man younger than 35 who received the YFV17D yellow fever vaccine.

This clonotype appeared many times. J is TRBJ2-3 and V is TRBV11-3; TRBD2 matches at 12 bases. Trimming removed 1 base from V and 4 bases from J; junction bases left unmatched: 9. CDR1 SGHNT and CDR2 YENEEA come from the germline V gene. CDR3 size: 18 residues. The CDR3 DNA is TGTGCCAGCAGCTTAGGCACTAGCGGGGGGCTGTGGGCAGATACGCAGTATTTT. Encoded protein: CASSLGTSGGLWADTQYF.

The J gene is TRBJ2-5, the V gene TRBV20-1, with 9 bases identical to TRBD1. Losses at the gene ends were 6 bases for V and 4 bases for J; bases not matched to a gene: 6. Germline-derived CDR1 and CDR2 are DFQATT and SNEGSKA (reference sequence). This CDR3 contains 13 residues. CDR3 nucleotide sequence: TGCAGTGCCTCTACAGGGGGCGGAGAGACCCAGTACTTC. Translated, it gives CSASTGGGETQYF.

This clonotype was observed many times. The chain joins TRBV15 to TRBJ1-1, with D possibly TRBD1 on 5 matching bases. Germline V gene sequence: CDR1 LNHNV, CDR2 YYDKDF (reference sequence). V dropped 1 base and J dropped 3 bases, with 9 bases sitting between them. The CDR3 length is 14 residues. The CDR3 DNA sequence: TGTGCCACCAGCAGAGGGACACGGGACACTGAAGCTTTCTTT. Translated: CATSRGTRDTEAFF.

This clonotype appeared many times. For the CDR3, the DNA is TGCAGTGCTCCGCGGGGGGCTGAAGAGACCCAGTACTTC. This codes for CSAPRGAEETQYF. The chain recombines TRBV20-1 with TRBJ2-5; 8 bases agree with TRBD2. V lost 5 bases, J lost 3 bases, and 5 bases stayed unmatched. The CDR3 length is 13 residues. Germline CDR1 reads DFQATT; CDR2 reads SNEGSKA (reference sequence).

This clonotype has ten or more counts. The chain carries TRBV15 and TRBJ2-7, with D tentatively TRBD1 or TRBD2 (5 bases each). V gave up 1 base and J gave up 0 bases, with 7 bases separating them. The CDR3 covers 14 residues. The germline gives CDR1 LNHNV, CDR2 YYDKDF (reference sequence). The CDR3 protein is CATSRGGSSYEQYF. The CDR3, as DNA: TGTGCCACCAGCAGAGGGGGGAGCTCCTACGAGCAGTACTTC.

The CDR3 region is CASSYSSGNLRAFF. DNA of the CDR3: TGTGCCAGCAGTTACTCATCCGGTAATTTGCGAGCTTTCTTT. The chain combines TRBV6-5 with TRBJ1-1; D remains unclear. Looked up from germline, CDR1 is MNHEY and CDR2 is SVGAGI. This CDR3 comprises 14 residues. Between the trimmed V and J ends, which lost 0 bases and 10 bases, there was a span of 15 bases.

This clonotype appeared a few times. This chain uses TRBV30 with TRBJ1-1; no definite D call. V dropped 1 base and J dropped 7 bases, with 4 bases sitting between them. The CDR3 sequence is 10 residues long. Per the germline V gene, CDR1 is GTSNPN and CDR2 is SVGIG (reference sequence). The CDR3 region has the DNA TGTGCCTGGAGTGGGGGTGAAGCTTTCTTT. The encoded protein is CAWSGGEAFF. Full variable domain (remainder filled in from reference TRBV30 and TRBJ1-1): SQTIHQWPATLVQPVGSPLSLECTVEGTSNPNLYWYRQAAGRGLQLLFYSVGIGQISSEVPQNLSASRPQDRQFILSSKKLLLSDSGFYLCAWSGGEAFFGQGTRLTVV.

This clonotype was seen at least ten times. The chain is built from TRBV10-3 and TRBJ1-2; D might be TRBD1 (6 bases). The CDR3 loop spans 14 amino acids. The germline CDR1 and CDR2 sequences are ENHRY and SYGVKD. With 7 bases removed from V and 0 bases from J, the gap between germline ends came to 12 bases. This CDR3 reads CAITDRRANYGYTF. In DNA form, the CDR3 reads TGTGCCATCACCGACAGGCGAGCTAACTATGGCTACACCTTC.

This clonotype was recorded many times. The rearrangement joins TRBV7-2 to TRBJ1-5; the D gene is possibly TRBD1 (6 bases). Per germline, CDR1 SGHTA and CDR2 FQGNSA. The CDR3 contains 14 residues. V lost 3 bases, J lost 5 bases, and 11 bases lay in between. CDR3 sequence (DNA): TGTGCCAGCAGCTTCGACGGGGGCTATCAGCCCCAGCATTTT. This sequence encodes CASSFDGGYQPQHF.

This clonotype was counted ten times or more. This chain uses TRBV20-1 with TRBJ2-7; 9 bases are a match to TRBD2. Losses at the gene ends were 6 bases for V and 0 bases for J; bases not matched to a gene: 12. Per germline, CDR1 DFQATT and CDR2 SNEGSKA (reference sequence). CDR3 length equals 16 residues. The CDR3 here is CSAPKGGGAPSYEQYF. The CDR3 DNA is TGCAGTGCGCCAAAAGGCGGGGGGGCCCCCTCCTACGAGCAGTACTTC.

This clonotype was seen many times. V is TRBV5-1 and J is TRBJ1-3; D is unclear. Germline CDR1 SGHRS, CDR2 YFSETQ. The CDR3 has 14 residues. V lost 2 bases and J 0 bases, leaving 6 bases between the germline ends. The chain's CDR3 is CASSFGSSGNTIYF. The CDR3 bases are TGCGCCAGCAGCTTCGGAAGCTCTGGAAACACCATATATTTT.

Many counts were recorded for this clonotype. V usage is TRBV7-8 and J usage is TRBJ1-2; TRBD1 agrees at 8 bases. Germline trimming cut 5 bases from V and 7 bases from J; bases unmatched to any gene: 9. This CDR3 region has 14 residues. Germline values: CDR1 SGHVS, CDR2 FQNEAQ. CDR3 protein: CASSPRTGPRGYTF. The CDR3 nucleotides are TGTGCCAGCAGCCCGCGGACAGGGCCCCGTGGCTACACCTTC.

This clonotype was seen at least ten times. The chain is built from TRBV4-1 and TRBJ2-5; D remains unclear. From germline, CDR1 is MGHRA and CDR2 YSYEKL. This CDR3 is 14 amino acids long. Deletions cut 1 base from V and 1 base from J, with 7 bases between. The CDR3 sequence is CASSQGNFQETQYF. The CDR3 DNA reads as TGCGCCAGCAGCCAAGGGAACTTCCAAGAGACCCAGTACTTC.

This clonotype was counted many times. This chain connects TRBV7-2 to TRBJ2-5, with 8 bases fitting TRBD2. Trimming at V came to 5 bases and at J to 1 base, leaving 6 bases not matched to a gene. Germline V gives CDR1 SGHTA, CDR2 FQGNSA. CDR3 length: 15 amino acids. This CDR3 reads CASSIGGAGQETQYF. CDR3 bases: TGTGCCAGCAGCATCGGGGGGGCCGGCCAAGAGACCCAGTACTTC.

The gene calls are TRBV18 and TRBJ1-3; 7 nucleotides match TRBD1. V was pared by 0 bases and J by 0 bases, with 5 bases of the junction left unmatched. The length of the CDR3 is 17 residues. CDR1 is KGHSH, CDR2 LQKENI, per germline. The CDR3 spells CASSPPGQLLSGNTIYF. CDR3 DNA: TGTGCCAGCTCACCACCGGGACAGTTACTCTCTGGAAACACCATATATTTT.

In its sample, this clonotype was seen many times. The rearrangement joins TRBV29-1 to TRBJ1-4; unclear D gene. Germline lookup yields CDR1 SQVTM and CDR2 ANQGSEA. CDR3 length equals 13 residues. Trimming took off 7 bases at V and 8 bases at J, with 17 bases between the two ends. The CDR3 loop reads CSDPTTSKEKLFF. The CDR3 bases are TGCAGCGACCCGACAACCTCGAAGGAAAAACTGTTTTTT.

This clonotype was counted at least ten times. The V gene is TRBV27, the J gene TRBJ2-5; 8 bases agree with TRBD1. V lost 7 bases, J lost 3 bases, and 7 bases stayed unmatched. The germline CDR1 and CDR2 sequences are MNHEY and SMNVEV (reference sequence). The CDR3 spans 14 residues. CDR3 sequence reads: CASKRTGPEETQYF. As DNA, the CDR3 is TGTGCCAGCAAGCGGACAGGGCCGGAAGAGACCCAGTACTTC.

This clonotype showed up many times. V gene TRBV3-1 combines with J gene TRBJ1-1; D call uncertain. The V end was cut by 0 bases, the J end by 3 bases, with 11 bases between. The germline V gene encodes CDR1 LGHDT and CDR2 YNNKEL (reference sequence). The CDR3 sequence is 15 residues long. CDR3 in amino acids: CASSQDWAIHTEAFF. CDR3 in DNA: TGTGCCAGCAGCCAAGACTGGGCGATTCACACTGAAGCTTTCTTT.

This clonotype was seen ten or more times. The genes are TRBV4-3 and TRBJ2-3; 12 bases line up with TRBD1. Losses at the gene ends were 0 bases for V and 4 bases for J; bases not matched to a gene: 2. Germline V gene data show CDR1 as LGHNA and CDR2 as YSLEER. The CDR3 loop spans 16 amino acids. CDR3 in DNA: TGCGCCAGCAGCCAAGAAGGGACAGGGGGCTCAGATACGCAGTATTTT. This codes for CASSQEGTGGSDTQYF.

This chain links TRBV3-1 with TRBJ1-1; TRBD1 agrees at 8 bases. J lost 5 bases, V lost 10 bases, and 15 bases had no gene match. Germline CDR1 is LGHDT and CDR2 is YNNKEL (reference sequence). The CDR3 spans 15 residues. The CDR3, as DNA: TGTGCCACCTGCCATCCAGGGGGCGTAAGGACTGAAGCTTTCTTT. It codes for CATCHPGGVRTEAFF. Drawing the rest from reference TRBV3-1 and TRBJ1-1, the complete variable domain is DTAVSQTPKYLVTQMGNDKSIKCEQNLGHDTMYWYKQDSKKFLKIMFSYNNKELIINETVPNRFSPKSPDKAHLNLHINSLELGDSAVYFCATCHPGGVRTEAFFGQGTRLTVV.